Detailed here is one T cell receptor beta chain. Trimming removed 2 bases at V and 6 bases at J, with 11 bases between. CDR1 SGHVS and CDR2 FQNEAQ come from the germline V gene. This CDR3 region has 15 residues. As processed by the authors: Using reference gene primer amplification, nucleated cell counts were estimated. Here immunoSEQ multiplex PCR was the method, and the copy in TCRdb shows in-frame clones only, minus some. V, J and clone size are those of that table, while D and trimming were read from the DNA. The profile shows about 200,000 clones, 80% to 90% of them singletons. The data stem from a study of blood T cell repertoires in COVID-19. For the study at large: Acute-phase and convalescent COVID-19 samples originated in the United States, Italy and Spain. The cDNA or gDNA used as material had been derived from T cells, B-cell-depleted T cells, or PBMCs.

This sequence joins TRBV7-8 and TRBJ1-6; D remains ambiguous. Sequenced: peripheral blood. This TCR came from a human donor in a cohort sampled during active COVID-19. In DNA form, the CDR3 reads TGTGCCAGCAGCTTATGGGCTGGAATTAATTCACCCCTCCACTTT. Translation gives CASSLWAGINSPLHF.